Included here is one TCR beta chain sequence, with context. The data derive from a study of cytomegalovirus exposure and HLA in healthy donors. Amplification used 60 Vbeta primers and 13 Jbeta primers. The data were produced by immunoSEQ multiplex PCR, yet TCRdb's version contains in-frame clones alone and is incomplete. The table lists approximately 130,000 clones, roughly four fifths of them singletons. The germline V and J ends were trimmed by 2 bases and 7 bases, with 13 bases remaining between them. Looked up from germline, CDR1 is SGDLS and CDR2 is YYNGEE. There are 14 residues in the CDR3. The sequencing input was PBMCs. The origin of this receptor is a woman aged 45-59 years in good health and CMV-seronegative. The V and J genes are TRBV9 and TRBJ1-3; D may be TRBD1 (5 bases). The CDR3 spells CASSVADRRNTIYF. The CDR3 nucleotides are TGTGCCAGCAGCGTTGCCGACAGAAGGAACACCATATATTTT.